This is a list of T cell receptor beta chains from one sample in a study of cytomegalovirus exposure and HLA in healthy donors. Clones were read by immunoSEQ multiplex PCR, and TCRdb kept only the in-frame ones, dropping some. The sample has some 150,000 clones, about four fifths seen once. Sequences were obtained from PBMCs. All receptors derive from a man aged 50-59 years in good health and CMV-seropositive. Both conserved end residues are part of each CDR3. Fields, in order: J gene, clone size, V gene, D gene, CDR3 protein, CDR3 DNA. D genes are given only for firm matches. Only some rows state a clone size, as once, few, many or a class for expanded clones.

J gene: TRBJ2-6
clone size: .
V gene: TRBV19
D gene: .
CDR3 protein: CASSIGALTLEGANVLTF
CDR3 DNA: TGTGCCAGTAGTATAGGGGCTCTGACACTGGAAGGGGCCAACGTCCTGACTTTC

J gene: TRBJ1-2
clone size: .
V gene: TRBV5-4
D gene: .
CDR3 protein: CASSSKGGNYGYTF
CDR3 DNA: TGTGCCAGCAGCTCAAAGGGAGGGAACTATGGCTACACCTTC

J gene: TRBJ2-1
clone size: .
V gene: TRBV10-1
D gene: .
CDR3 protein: CASNSMAGGSYNEQFF
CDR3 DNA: TGCGCCAGCAATTCAATGGCGGGTGGCTCCTACAATGAGCAGTTCTTC

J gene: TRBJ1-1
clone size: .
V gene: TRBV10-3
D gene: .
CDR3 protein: CAISERGTEAFF
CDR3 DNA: TGTGCCATCAGTGAGAGGGGCACTGAAGCTTTCTTT

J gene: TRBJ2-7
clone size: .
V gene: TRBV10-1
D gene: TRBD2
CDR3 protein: CASSDGSGRVYEQYF
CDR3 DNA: TGCGCCAGCAGTGACGGTTCCGGGAGGGTCTACGAGCAGTACTTC

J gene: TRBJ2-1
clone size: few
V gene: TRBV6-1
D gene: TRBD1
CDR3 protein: CASSEALRWDRFVF
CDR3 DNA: TGTGCCAGCAGTGAAGCGCTTCGATGGGACAGGTTTGTCTTC

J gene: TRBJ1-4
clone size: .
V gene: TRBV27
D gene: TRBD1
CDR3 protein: CASSWTGTEKLFF
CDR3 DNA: TGTGCCAGCAGTTGGACAGGGACTGAAAAACTGTTTTTT

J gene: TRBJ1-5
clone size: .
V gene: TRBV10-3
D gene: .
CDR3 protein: CAISEDQDNQPQHF
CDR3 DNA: TGTGCCATCAGTGAAGATCAGGACAATCAGCCCCAGCATTTT

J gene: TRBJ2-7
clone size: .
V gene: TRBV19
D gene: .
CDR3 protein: CASSLRQASSYEQYF
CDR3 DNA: TGTGCCAGTAGTCTACGACAGGCGAGCTCCTACGAGCAGTACTTC

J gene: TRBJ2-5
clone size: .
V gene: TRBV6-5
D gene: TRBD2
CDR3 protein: CASSSPGLGTQYF
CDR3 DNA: TGTGCCAGCAGTTCCCCGGGACTAGGGACCCAGTACTTC

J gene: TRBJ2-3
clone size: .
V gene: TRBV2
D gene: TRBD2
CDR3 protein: CASSESASGAGSTDTQYF
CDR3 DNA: TGTGCCAGCAGTGAATCAGCTAGCGGGGCCGGTAGCACAGATACGCAGTATTTT

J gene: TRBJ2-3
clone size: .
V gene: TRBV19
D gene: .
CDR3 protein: CASKGVRGSTDTQYF
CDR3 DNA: TGTGCCAGTAAGGGGGTCAGGGGATCCACAGATACGCAGTATTTT

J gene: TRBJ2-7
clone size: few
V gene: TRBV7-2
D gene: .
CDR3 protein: CASSLGWRGSYEQYF
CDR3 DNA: TGTGCCAGCAGCTTAGGATGGCGGGGCTCCTACGAGCAGTACTTC

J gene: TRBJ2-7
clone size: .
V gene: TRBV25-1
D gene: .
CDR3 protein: CASSELGPYEQYF
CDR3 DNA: TGTGCCAGCAGTGAATTGGGGCCTTACGAGCAGTACTTC

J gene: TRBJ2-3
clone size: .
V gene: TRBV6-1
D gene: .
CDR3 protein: CASSGHIDTQYF
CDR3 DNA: TGTGCCAGCAGTGGACACATCGATACGCAGTATTTT

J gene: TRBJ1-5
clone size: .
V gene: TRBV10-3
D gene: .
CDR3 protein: CAISEAGRNQPQHF
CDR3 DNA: TGTGCCATCAGTGAGGCAGGGCGCAATCAGCCCCAGCATTTT

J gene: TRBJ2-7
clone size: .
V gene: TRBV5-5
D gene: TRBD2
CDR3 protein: CASSLSAGEISYEQYF
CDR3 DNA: TGTGCCAGCAGCTTGTCGGCGGGAGAGATCTCCTACGAGCAGTACTTC

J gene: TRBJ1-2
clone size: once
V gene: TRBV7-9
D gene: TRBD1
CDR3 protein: CASSSNRGLLDGYTF
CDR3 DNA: TGTGCCAGCAGCTCCAACAGGGGGCTTCTTGATGGCTACACCTTC

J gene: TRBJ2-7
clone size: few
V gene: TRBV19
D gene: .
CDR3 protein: CASSSAGRAPEQYF
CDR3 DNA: TGTGCCAGTAGCTCGGCCGGCAGGGCCCCCGAGCAGTACTTC

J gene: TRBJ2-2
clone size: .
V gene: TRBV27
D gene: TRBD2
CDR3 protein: CASSLVRETGELFF
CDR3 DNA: TGTGCCAGCAGTTTAGTGCGGGAGACCGGGGAGCTGTTTTTT

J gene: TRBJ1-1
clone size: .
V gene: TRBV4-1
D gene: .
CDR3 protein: CASSQEILGQNTEAFF
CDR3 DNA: TGCGCCAGCAGCCAAGAAATTCTAGGACAAAACACTGAAGCTTTCTTT

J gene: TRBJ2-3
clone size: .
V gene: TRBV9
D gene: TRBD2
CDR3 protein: CASSVGTGTSGTDTQYF
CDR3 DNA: TGTGCCAGCAGCGTAGGAACCGGGACTAGCGGCACAGATACGCAGTATTTT

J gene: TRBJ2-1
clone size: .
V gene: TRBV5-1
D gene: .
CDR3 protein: CASSLAGPPYNEQFF
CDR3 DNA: TGCGCCAGCAGCTTGGCCGGTCCCCCCTACAATGAGCAGTTCTTC

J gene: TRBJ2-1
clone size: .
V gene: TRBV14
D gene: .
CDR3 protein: CASSPTVSEQFF
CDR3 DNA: TGTGCCAGCAGCCCCACTGTCTCTGAGCAGTTCTTC

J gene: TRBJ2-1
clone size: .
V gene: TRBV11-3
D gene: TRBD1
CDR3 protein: CASSSWTGDNEQFF
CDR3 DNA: TGTGCCAGCAGCTCTTGGACAGGGGACAATGAGCAGTTCTTC

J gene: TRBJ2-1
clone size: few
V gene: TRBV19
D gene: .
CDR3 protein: CASRPASTYNEQFF
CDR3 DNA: TGTGCCAGTAGACCAGCGAGTACCTACAATGAGCAGTTCTTC

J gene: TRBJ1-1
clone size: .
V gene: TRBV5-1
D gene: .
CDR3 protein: CASSPGKNTEAFF
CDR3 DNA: TGCGCCAGCAGCCCAGGGAAGAACACTGAAGCTTTCTTT